This passage covers 31 T cell receptor beta chains from one sample sequenced in a study of blood T cell repertoires in COVID-19. Method: immunoSEQ multiplex PCR; TCRdb's copy keeps in-frame clones and lacks some. Seen here are fewer than 300,000 clones, 88% observed once, and the top ten hold 0.95% to 1.5%. The sequenced sample was PBMCs or T cells enriched from blood (not recorded which). These TCRs come from a woman between 40 and 50 years old with acute COVID-19.

J is TRBJ2-3 and V is TRBV7-3; 14 bases line up with TRBD2. From germline, CDR1 is SGHTA and CDR2 FQGTGA. The CDR3 length is 15 residues. The trim removed 3 bases at V and 9 bases at J, leaving 5 bases unmatched. The CDR3 loop reads CASSFGTSGSSTQYF. For the CDR3, the DNA is TGTGCCAGCAGCTTCGGGACTAGCGGGAGTAGCACGCAGTATTTT. Combining the CDR3 with reference TRBV7-3 and TRBJ2-3 gives the whole variable domain GAGVSQTPSNKVTEKGKYVELRCDPISGHTALYWYRQSLGQGPEFLIYFQGTGAADDSGLPNDRFFAVRPEGSVSTLKIQRTERGDSAVYLCASSFGTSGSSTQYFGPGTRLTVL.

The gene calls are TRBV25-1 and TRBJ1-4; possible D gene TRBD1, 6 bases. The germline V gene has CDR1 MGHDK and CDR2 SYGVNS. Between the trimmed V and J ends, which lost 3 bases and 2 bases, there was a span of 10 bases. This CDR3 region has 15 residues. CDR3 nucleotide sequence: TGTGCCAGCAGTGATACAGGGACGACTAATGAAAAACTGTTTTTT. Translation gives CASSDTGTTNEKLFF.

The J gene is TRBJ2-2, the V gene TRBV4-3; TRBD2 agrees at 10 bases. J lost 7 bases, V lost 3 bases, and 14 bases had no gene match. The CDR3 runs 18 residues. Germline V gene data show CDR1 as LGHNA and CDR2 as YSLEER. CDR3 DNA: TGCGCCAGCAGCCATGGCCCTAGCGGGAGCGAGCTGAACGGGGAGCTGTTTTTT. Amino acids: CASSHGPSGSELNGELFF.

V and J are TRBV7-9 and TRBJ2-1, with D possibly matching TRBD2 (6 bases). Germline CDR1 is SEHNR and CDR2 is FQNEAQ (reference sequence). The CDR3 loop spans 15 amino acids. V lost 5 bases to trimming and J lost 5 bases, with 16 bases between them. The CDR3 protein is CASSRTGAWNNEQFF. CDR3 nucleotide sequence: TGTGCCAGCAGCCGAACGGGAGCATGGAACAATGAGCAGTTCTTC. Filled out from reference TRBV7-9 and TRBJ2-1, the complete variable domain reads DTGVSQNPRHKITKRGQNVTFRCDPISEHNRLYWYRQTLGQGPEFLTYFQNEAQLEKSRLLSDRFSAERPKGSFSTLEIQRTEQGDSAMYLCASSRTGAWNNEQFFGPGTRLTVL.

The chain has TRBV4-1 and TRBJ1-2, with 11 positions matching TRBD1. The ends lost 4 bases at V and 4 bases at J; junction bases unmatched: 8. Germline values: CDR1 MGHRA, CDR2 YSYEKL. The CDR3 spans 16 residues. CDR3 in DNA: TGCGCCAGCAGCCTAAACCGGGACAGGGGGACCTATGGCTACACCTTC. Its translation is CASSLNRDRGTYGYTF.

This clone was counted between two and nine times. Here the CDR3 reads CASSIGQGADTEAFF. In DNA form, the CDR3 reads TGTGCCAGTAGTATCGGACAGGGGGCTGACACTGAAGCTTTCTTT. The V call is TRBV19, the J call TRBJ1-1; TRBD1 matches 11 bases. V dropped 3 bases and J dropped 3; count of bases not matched to a gene: 3. The germline gives CDR1 LNHDA, CDR2 SQIVND (reference sequence). The CDR3 is made up of 15 amino acids.

The V and J genes are TRBV2 and TRBJ1-4, with TRBD1 matching over 8 bases. Looked up from germline, CDR1 is SNHLY and CDR2 is FYNNEI. V lost 6 bases and J lost 7; bases outside the gene matches: 7. This CDR3 spans 14 amino acids. CDR3 residues: CASRVRGQGEKLFF. The CDR3 DNA follows: TGTGCCAGCAGAGTCAGGGGGCAGGGTGAAAAACTGTTTTTT.

The chain couples TRBV5-4 to TRBJ2-1, with TRBD2 identical over 8 bases. CDR3 length: 16 residues. V lost 0 bases to trimming and J lost 3 bases; unmatched junction nucleotides: 5. Germline V lookup: CDR1 SGHNT, CDR2 YYREEE (reference sequence). The CDR3 sequence is CASSLVAGPYYNEQFF. CDR3 sequence (DNA): TGTGCCAGCAGCTTGGTAGCGGGACCCTACTACAATGAGCAGTTCTTC. The entire variable domain, with the rest obtained from reference TRBV5-4 and TRBJ2-1, is as follows: ETGVTQSPTHLIKTRGQQVTLRCSSQSGHNTVSWYQQALGQGPQFIFQYYREEENGRGNFPPRFSGLQFPNYSSELNVNALELDDSALYLCASSLVAGPYYNEQFFGPGTRLTVL.

V gene TRBV11-3 combines with J gene TRBJ2-1; a weak D match, TRBD2 (6 bases). The germline V and J ends were trimmed by 3 bases and 2 bases, with 11 bases remaining between them. CDR1 and CDR2 (germline): SGHNT, YENEEA. The CDR3 is 15 amino acids. As DNA, the CDR3 is TGTGCCAGCAGCTTGGGACGGACTACCTACAATGAGCAGTTCTTC. The encoded protein is CASSLGRTTYNEQFF.

V gene TRBV15 combines with J gene TRBJ2-5; D possibly corresponds to TRBD2 (6 bases). Per germline, CDR1 LNHNV and CDR2 YYDKDF (reference sequence). Trimming took off 2 bases at V and 5 bases at J, with 24 bases between the two ends. The CDR3 length is 18 residues. The CDR3 region has the DNA TGTGCCACCAGCAGAACCCGAGGATATAGCGGCTTGCAGGAGACCCAGTACTTC. Translating it yields CATSRTRGYSGLQETQYF.

V usage is TRBV5-6 and J usage is TRBJ2-7, with D unresolved. The CDR3 consists of 11 residues. Germline lookup yields CDR1 SGHDT and CDR2 YYEEEE. The ends were cut back, 0 bases at V and 5 bases at J, with 3 bases in the middle. The CDR3 region is CASSLVNEQYF. The CDR3 DNA reads as TGTGCCAGCAGCTTGGTTAACGAGCAGTACTTC.

The table lists this clone with a count of one. The rearrangement links TRBV3-1 (or the pseudogene TRBV3-2) to TRBJ2-7; the match to TRBD2 covers 12 bases. Per the germline V gene, CDR1 is LGHDT and CDR2 is YNNKEL (reference sequence). The CDR3 sequence is 16 residues long. V lost 3 bases, J lost 4 bases, and 7 bases stayed unmatched. CDR3 nucleotide sequence: TGTGCCAGCAGCCAGATTCCTAGCGGGAGGGTTTACGAGCAGTACGTC. This codes for CASSQIPSGRVYEQYV.

The J gene is TRBJ2-7, the V gene TRBV30; no firm D call. Germline CDR1 reads GTSNPN; CDR2 reads SVGIG (reference sequence). The CDR3 loop spans 11 amino acids. V was trimmed by 2 bases and J by 6 bases, leaving 8 bases between them. The CDR3 spells CAWSLSREQYF. Here the CDR3 DNA reads TGTGCCTGGAGTTTGTCTCGCGAGCAGTACTTC.

The chain employs TRBV10-1 and TRBJ1-6; no definite D call. Germline values: CDR1 WNHNN, CDR2 SYGVQD (reference sequence). V was pared by 2 bases and J by 7 bases, with 9 bases between. This CDR3 comprises 14 residues. The CDR3 region is CASSERRENSPLHF. The CDR3 DNA reads TGCGCCAGCAGTGAGAGGCGGGAAAATTCACCCCTCCACTTT.

The chain couples TRBV7-9 to TRBJ1-2; TRBD1 aligns across 10 bases. The CDR3 is 17 amino acids. Germline loops: CDR1 SEHNR, CDR2 FQNEAQ (reference sequence). After removal of 4 bases from V and 5 bases from J, the junction contained 13 bases not matched to a gene. In DNA, the CDR3 is TGTGCCAGCAGCTCGCGACAGGGGGCGTCCTACGGGTATGGCTACACCTTC. This encodes CASSSRQGASYGYGYTF.

The chain recombines TRBV18 with TRBJ2-1, with 10 bases identical to TRBD2. Trimming removed 3 bases from V and 11 bases from J; junction bases left unmatched: 10. Germline V lookup: CDR1 KGHSH, CDR2 LQKENI. The CDR3 runs to 15 residues. The CDR3 loop reads CASSPLAGEGGKQFF. CDR3 DNA sequence: TGTGCCAGCTCACCTCTAGCGGGAGAAGGGGGGAAGCAGTTCTTC.

This chain uses TRBV13 with TRBJ1-2; TRBD1 matches at 9 bases. Unmatched junction bases numbered 11, after V lost 3 bases and J lost 6 bases. CDR3 size: 16 residues. Germline CDR1 and CDR2: PRHDT and FYEKMQ (reference sequence). The CDR3 protein is CASSFRTGARQNGYTF. DNA for the CDR3: TGTGCCAGCAGCTTCCGGACAGGGGCGCGCCAGAATGGCTACACCTTC.

The chain links TRBV10-2 to TRBJ1-1, with a weak D call TRBD1 (6 bases). Per germline, CDR1 WSHSY and CDR2 SAAADI. V lost 7 bases and J lost 1, with 16 bases in between. The CDR3 sequence is 15 residues long. The CDR3 sequence: CASKSQGSGNTEAFF. The CDR3 DNA reads TGCGCCAGCAAAAGTCAGGGGAGTGGGAACACTGAAGCTTTCTTT.

V is TRBV28 and J is TRBJ2-5; 7 bases are a match to TRBD2. From germline, CDR1 is MDHEN and CDR2 SYDVKM. V lost 3 bases, J lost 7 bases, and 8 bases stayed unmatched. The CDR3 is 14 amino acids. CDR3 coding DNA: TGTGCCAGCAGTTTGTTAGCGGGCTCCGGGACCCAGTACTTC. Translation gives CASSLLAGSGTQYF.

This clone was picked up one time. The chain is built from TRBV11-2 and TRBJ1-4; TRBD1 might be the D (5 bases). This CDR3 region has 16 residues. V was clipped by 5 bases and J by 8 bases, with 21 bases between them. Germline assignment: CDR1 SGHAT and CDR2 FQNNGV. The CDR3 DNA is TGTGCCAGCAGCCATCCTCGGGGGGGTGGAGAGGAAAAACTGTTTTTT. Translation gives CASSHPRGGGEEKLFF.

This sequence joins TRBV4-3 and TRBJ2-2, with D tentatively TRBD1 (6 bases). Germline loops: CDR1 LGHNA, CDR2 YSLEER. The V and J ends lost 4 bases and 1 base respectively, with 16 bases between them. The CDR3 loop spans 17 amino acids. CDR3 in DNA: TGCGCCAGCAGCCTACAACCTGCGACAGGGAACACCGGGGAGCTGTTTTTT. Encoded protein: CASSLQPATGNTGELFF.

The V call is TRBV5-5, the J call TRBJ2-1, with TRBD1 matching 7 bases. Germline-derived CDR1 and CDR2 are SGHKS and YYEKEE (reference sequence). V was clipped by 4 bases and J by 4 bases; unmatched bases: 5. The CDR3 loop spans 14 amino acids. The CDR3 reads CASSPGQRYNEQFF. For the CDR3, the DNA is TGTGCCAGCAGCCCGGGACAGAGATACAATGAGCAGTTCTTC.

The CDR3 region is CASSSIAGDNEQFF. Here the CDR3 DNA reads TGTGCCAGCAGCTCTATAGCGGGAGATAATGAGCAGTTCTTC. This rearrangement joins TRBV9 to TRBJ2-1, with 9 bases fitting TRBD2. The CDR3 contains 14 residues. Germline loops: CDR1 SGDLS, CDR2 YYNGEE. J was trimmed by 7 bases and V by 4 bases; bases with no gene match: 6.

This chain links TRBV10-3 with TRBJ2-1; 7 positions agree with TRBD2. This CDR3 has 16 residues. In germline, CDR1 is ENHRY, CDR2 SYGVKD. The V segment lost 3 bases and the J segment 1 base; nucleotides outside the gene matches: 6. The CDR3 DNA reads as TGTGCCATCAGTGATAGGTCTAGCGGATCCTACAATGAGCAGTTCTTC. Translating gives CAISDRSSGSYNEQFF.

In the case of this clone: Distinct nucleotide sequences in the sample also encode this CDR3. V and J are TRBV28 and TRBJ1-1, with D unclear. Germline V gene sequence: CDR1 MDHEN, CDR2 SYDVKM. This CDR3 has 11 residues. The V gene lost 7 bases and the J gene lost 2 bases, with 5 bases spanning the gap. CDR3 DNA: TGTGCCAGCACGACAAACACTGAAGCTTTCTTT. This translates into CASTTNTEAFF.

This chain uses TRBV2 with TRBJ2-2; the D is unclear. Germline CDR1 reads SNHLY; CDR2 reads FYNNEI. Between the trimmed V and J ends, which lost 7 bases and 1 base, there was a span of 10 bases. The CDR3 length is 14 residues. Written as DNA, the CDR3 is TGTGCCAGCATATCTGCACTGAACACCGGGGAGCTGTTTTTT. It codes for CASISALNTGELFF.

CDR3 DNA: TGCGCCAGCAGCCTCAATAATCAGGGTCTGAGCTACACCTTC. Amino acid sequence: CASSLNNQGLSYTF. The V and J genes are TRBV4-1 and TRBJ1-2, with D possibly TRBD1 on 5 matching bases. Trimming removed 4 bases at V and 9 bases at J, with 18 bases between. Germline V gives CDR1 MGHRA, CDR2 YSYEKL. The CDR3 totals 14 residues.

The chain is built from TRBV13 and TRBJ1-6, with a weak D call TRBD1 (5 bases). Deletions cut 0 bases from V and 0 bases from J, with 6 bases between. CDR3 length equals 16 residues. The V gene's germline CDR1 is PRHDT and CDR2 FYEKMQ (reference sequence). CDR3 bases: TGTGCCAGCAGCTTAGGGGGGCCCTCCTATAATTCACCCCTCCACTTT. Amino acids: CASSLGGPSYNSPLHF.

V and J are TRBV3-1 (or the pseudogene TRBV3-2) and TRBJ1-3; 9 bases agree with TRBD1. This CDR3 has 13 amino acids. From germline, CDR1 is LGHDT and CDR2 YNNKEL (reference sequence). The V gene end was trimmed by 4 bases and the J gene end by 6 bases; junction bases not matched to a gene: 1. Here the CDR3 reads CASSRDRVNTIYF. DNA of the CDR3: TGTGCCAGCAGCCGGGACAGGGTAAACACCATATATTTT.

The V call is TRBV29-1, the J call TRBJ2-3, with D maybe TRBD1 (6 bases). Trimming took off 0 bases at V and 1 base at J, with 14 bases between the two ends. This CDR3 is 16 amino acids long. Germline V lookup: CDR1 SQVTM, CDR2 ANQGSEA. This chain's CDR3 is CSVEDLKGVRTDTQYF. DNA of the CDR3: TGCAGCGTTGAAGATTTGAAGGGGGTACGCACAGATACGCAGTATTTT.

The DNA for the CDR3 is TGTGCCAGTAGTTCCGGACAGGCTCTCGAAAAACTGTTTTTT. It translates to CASSSGQALEKLFF. The chain joins TRBV19 to TRBJ1-4, with 7 bases identical to TRBD1. V dropped 5 bases and J dropped 8; count of bases not matched to a gene: 8. The CDR3 consists of 14 residues. CDR1 is LNHDA and CDR2 is SQIVND in the germline V gene (reference sequence). Combining the CDR3 with reference TRBV19 and TRBJ1-4 gives the whole variable domain DGGITQSPKYLFRKEGQNVTLSCEQNLNHDAMYWYRQDPGQGLRLIYYSQIVNDFQKGDIAEGYSVSREKKESFPLTVTSAQKNPTAFYLCASSSGQALEKLFFGSGTQLSVL.